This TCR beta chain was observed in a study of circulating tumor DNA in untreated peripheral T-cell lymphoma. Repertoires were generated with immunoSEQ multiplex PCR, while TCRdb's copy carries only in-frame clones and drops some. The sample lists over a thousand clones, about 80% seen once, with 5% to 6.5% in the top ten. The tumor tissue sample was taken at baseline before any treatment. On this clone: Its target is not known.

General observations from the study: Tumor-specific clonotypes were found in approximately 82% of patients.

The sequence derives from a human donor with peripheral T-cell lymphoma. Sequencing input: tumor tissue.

The CDR3 DNA sequence: TGTGCCAGTAGTTCTCGGACAGGGAAAGAGCAGTACTTC. It encodes CASSSRTGKEQYF. The V gene is TRBV19, the J gene TRBJ2-7, with 8 bases lining up with TRBD1. The length of the CDR3 is 13 residues. The germline gives CDR1 LNHDA, CDR2 SQIVND (reference sequence). After removal of 5 bases from V and 7 bases from J, the junction contained 7 bases not matched to a gene.